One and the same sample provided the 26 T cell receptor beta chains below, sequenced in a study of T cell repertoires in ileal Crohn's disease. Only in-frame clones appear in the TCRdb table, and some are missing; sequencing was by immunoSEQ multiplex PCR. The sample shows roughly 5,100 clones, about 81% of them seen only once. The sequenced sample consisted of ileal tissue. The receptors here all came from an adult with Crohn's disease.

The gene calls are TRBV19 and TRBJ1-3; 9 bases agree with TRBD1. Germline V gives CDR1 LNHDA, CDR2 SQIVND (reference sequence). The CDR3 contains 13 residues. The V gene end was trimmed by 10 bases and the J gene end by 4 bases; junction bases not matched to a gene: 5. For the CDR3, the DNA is TGTGCCACCGGGACAGGGCGAGGAAACACCATATATTTT. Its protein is CATGTGRGNTIYF.

The chain's CDR3 is CASSNRGPGEWGDGYTF. The CDR3, as DNA: TGTGCCAGTAGTAACCGAGGGCCTGGGGAATGGGGAGATGGCTACACCTTC. The chain uses TRBV19 and TRBJ1-2; the D is unclear. V was cut by 4 bases and J by 6 bases, with 24 bases left in between. Germline CDR1 reads LNHDA; CDR2 reads SQIVND (reference sequence). CDR3 size: 17 residues.

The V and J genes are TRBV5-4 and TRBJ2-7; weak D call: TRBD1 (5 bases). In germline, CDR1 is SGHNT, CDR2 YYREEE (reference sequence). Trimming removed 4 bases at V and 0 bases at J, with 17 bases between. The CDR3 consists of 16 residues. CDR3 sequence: CASSAETASSSYEQYF. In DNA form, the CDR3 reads TGTGCCAGCAGCGCAGAGACAGCCTCCAGCTCCTACGAGCAGTACTTC.

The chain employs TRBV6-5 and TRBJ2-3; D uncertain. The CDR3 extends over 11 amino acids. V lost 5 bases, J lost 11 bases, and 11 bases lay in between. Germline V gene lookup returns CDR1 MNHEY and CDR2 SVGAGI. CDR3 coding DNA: TGTGCCAGCAGTGATTACCGAGGGCAGTATTTT. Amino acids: CASSDYRGQYF.

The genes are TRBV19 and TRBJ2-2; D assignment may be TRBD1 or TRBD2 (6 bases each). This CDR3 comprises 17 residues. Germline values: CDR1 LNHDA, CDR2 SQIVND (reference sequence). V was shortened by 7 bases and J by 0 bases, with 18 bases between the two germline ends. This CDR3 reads CASNPIIGGPNTGELFF. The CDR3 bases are TGTGCCAGTAACCCAATCATCGGGGGCCCGAACACCGGGGAGCTGTTTTTT.

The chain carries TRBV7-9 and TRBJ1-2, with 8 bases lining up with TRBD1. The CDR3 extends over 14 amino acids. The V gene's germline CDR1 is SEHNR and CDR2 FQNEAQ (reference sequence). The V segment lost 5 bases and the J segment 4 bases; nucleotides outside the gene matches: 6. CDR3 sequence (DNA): TGTGCCAGCAGCCCATCACAGGGGGGCTATGGCTACACCTTC. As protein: CASSPSQGGYGYTF. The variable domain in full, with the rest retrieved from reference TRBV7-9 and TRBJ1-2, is DTGVSQNPRHKITKRGQNVTFRCDPISEHNRLYWYRQTLGQGPEFLTYFQNEAQLEKSRLLSDRFSAERPKGSFSTLEIQRTEQGDSAMYLCASSPSQGGYGYTFGSGTRLTVV.

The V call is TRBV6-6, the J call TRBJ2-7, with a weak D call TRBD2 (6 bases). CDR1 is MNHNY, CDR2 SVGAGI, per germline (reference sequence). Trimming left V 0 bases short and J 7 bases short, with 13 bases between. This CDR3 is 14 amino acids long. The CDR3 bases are TGTGCCAGCAGTTACTCGGGAGGCGTCGGGGAGCAGTACTTC. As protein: CASSYSGGVGEQYF.

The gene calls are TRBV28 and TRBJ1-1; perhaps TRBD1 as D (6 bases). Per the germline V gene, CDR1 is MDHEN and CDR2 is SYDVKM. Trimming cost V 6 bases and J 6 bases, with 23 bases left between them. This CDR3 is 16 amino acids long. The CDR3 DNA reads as TGTGCCAGCAGACCCCCAGACCGGGGGGCGAAGGCTGAAGCTTTCTTT. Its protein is CASRPPDRGAKAEAFF. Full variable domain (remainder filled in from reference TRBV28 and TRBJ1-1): DVKVTQSSRYLVKRTGEKVFLECVQDMDHENMFWYRQDPGLGLRLIYFSYDVKMKEKGDIPEGYSVSREKKERFSLILESASTNQTSMYLCASRPPDRGAKAEAFFGQGTRLTVV.

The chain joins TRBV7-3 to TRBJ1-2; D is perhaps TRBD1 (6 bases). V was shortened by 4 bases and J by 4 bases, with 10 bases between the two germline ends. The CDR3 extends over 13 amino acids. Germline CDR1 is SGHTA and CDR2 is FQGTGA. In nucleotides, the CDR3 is TGTGCCAGCAGCTCACCGGACAGCTATGGCTACACCTTC. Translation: CASSSPDSYGYTF.

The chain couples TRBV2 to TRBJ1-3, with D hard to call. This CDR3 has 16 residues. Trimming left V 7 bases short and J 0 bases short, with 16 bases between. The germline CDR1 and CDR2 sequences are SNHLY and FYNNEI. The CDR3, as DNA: TGTGCCAGCAAGACGGTTGTGCGGTCCTCTGGAAACACCATATATTTT. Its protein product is CASKTVVRSSGNTIYF.

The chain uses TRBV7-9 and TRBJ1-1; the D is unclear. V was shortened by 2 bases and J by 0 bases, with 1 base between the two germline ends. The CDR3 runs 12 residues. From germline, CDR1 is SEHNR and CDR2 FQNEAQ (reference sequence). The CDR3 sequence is CASSLMNTEAFF. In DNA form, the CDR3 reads TGTGCCAGCAGCTTAATGAACACTGAAGCTTTCTTT.

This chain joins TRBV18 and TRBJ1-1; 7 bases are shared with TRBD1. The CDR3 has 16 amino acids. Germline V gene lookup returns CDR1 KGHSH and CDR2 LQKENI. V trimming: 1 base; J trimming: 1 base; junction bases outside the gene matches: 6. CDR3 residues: CASSPLTGIKNTEAFF. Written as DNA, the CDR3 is TGTGCCAGCTCACCACTGACAGGGATCAAGAACACTGAAGCTTTCTTT.

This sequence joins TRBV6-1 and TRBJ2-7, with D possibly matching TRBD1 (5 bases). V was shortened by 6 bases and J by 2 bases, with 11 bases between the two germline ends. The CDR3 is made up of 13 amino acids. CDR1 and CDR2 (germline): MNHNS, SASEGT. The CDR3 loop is CASSRQKAYEQYF. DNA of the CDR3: TGTGCCAGCAGCCGACAGAAGGCCTACGAGCAGTACTTC.

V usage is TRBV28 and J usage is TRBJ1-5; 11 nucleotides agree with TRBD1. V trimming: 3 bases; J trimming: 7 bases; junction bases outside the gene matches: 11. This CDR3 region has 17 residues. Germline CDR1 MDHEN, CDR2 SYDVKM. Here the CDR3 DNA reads TGTGCCAGCAGTTTCTTACCGGACAGGGGGCTAAGGCAGCCCCAGCATTTT. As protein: CASSFLPDRGLRQPQHF.

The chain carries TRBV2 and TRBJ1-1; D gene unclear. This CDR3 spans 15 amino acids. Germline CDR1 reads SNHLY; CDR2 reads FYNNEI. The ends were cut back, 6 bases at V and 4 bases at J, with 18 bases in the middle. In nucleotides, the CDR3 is TGTGCCAGCAGACGGACTCAGGACGCGACCACTGAAGCTTTCTTT. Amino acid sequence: CASRRTQDATTEAFF.

CDR3 loop: CASMGIDYGGLLGYGYTF. The CDR3 coding sequence is TGTGCCAGTATGGGGATTGATTACGGCGGCCTCCTAGGCTATGGCTACACCTTC. This chain links TRBV19 with TRBJ1-2; no reliable D call. The CDR3 is 18 amino acids. V was pared by 7 bases and J by 4 bases, with 28 bases between. Per the germline V gene, CDR1 is LNHDA and CDR2 is SQIVND (reference sequence).

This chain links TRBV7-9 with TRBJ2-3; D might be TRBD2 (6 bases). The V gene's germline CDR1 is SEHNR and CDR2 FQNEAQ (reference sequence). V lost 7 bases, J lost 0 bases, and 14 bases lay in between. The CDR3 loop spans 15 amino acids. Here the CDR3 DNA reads TGTGCCAGCACGGGAGACAGTTCTAGCACAGATACGCAGTATTTT. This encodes CASTGDSSSTDTQYF.

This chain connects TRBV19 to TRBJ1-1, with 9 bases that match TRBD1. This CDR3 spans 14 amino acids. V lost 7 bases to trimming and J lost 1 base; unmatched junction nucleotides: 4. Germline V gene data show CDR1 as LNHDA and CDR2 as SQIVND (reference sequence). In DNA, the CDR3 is TGTGCCAGTACCCAGGGACAGGGGAACACTGAAGCTTTCTTT. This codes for CASTQGQGNTEAFF.

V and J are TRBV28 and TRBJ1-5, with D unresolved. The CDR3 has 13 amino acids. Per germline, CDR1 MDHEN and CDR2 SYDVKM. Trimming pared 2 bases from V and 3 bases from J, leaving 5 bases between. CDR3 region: CASSLANNQPQHF. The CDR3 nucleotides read TGTGCCAGCAGTTTAGCCAACAATCAGCCCCAGCATTTT. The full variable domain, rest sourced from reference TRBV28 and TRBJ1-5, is DVKVTQSSRYLVKRTGEKVFLECVQDMDHENMFWYRQDPGLGLRLIYFSYDVKMKEKGDIPEGYSVSREKKERFSLILESASTNQTSMYLCASSLANNQPQHFGDGTRLSIL.

The CDR3 spells CASSLPQSYNEQFF. CDR3 sequence (DNA): TGTGCCAGCAGTTTACCCCAATCCTACAATGAGCAGTTCTTC. This sequence joins TRBV27 and TRBJ2-1; D remains unclear. Germline V gene sequence: CDR1 MNHEY, CDR2 SMNVEV (reference sequence). The CDR3 length is 14 residues. Trimming cost V 2 bases and J 1 base, with 6 bases left between them.

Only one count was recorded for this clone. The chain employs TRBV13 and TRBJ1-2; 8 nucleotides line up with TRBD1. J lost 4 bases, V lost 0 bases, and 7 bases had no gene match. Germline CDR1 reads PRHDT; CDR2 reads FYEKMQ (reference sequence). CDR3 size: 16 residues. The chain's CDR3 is CASSLGRAGGSYGYTF. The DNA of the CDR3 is TGTGCCAGCAGCTTAGGCCGGGCAGGGGGCAGCTATGGCTACACCTTC.

This CDR3 is CASSPGGGTDTQYF. The CDR3 DNA reads TGTGCCAGCAGCCCGGGTGGGGGCACAGATACGCAGTATTTT. V and J are TRBV6-5 and TRBJ2-3; D gene unclear. This CDR3 contains 14 residues. V was cut by 6 bases and J by 1 base, with 11 bases left in between. Germline values: CDR1 MNHEY, CDR2 SVGAGI.

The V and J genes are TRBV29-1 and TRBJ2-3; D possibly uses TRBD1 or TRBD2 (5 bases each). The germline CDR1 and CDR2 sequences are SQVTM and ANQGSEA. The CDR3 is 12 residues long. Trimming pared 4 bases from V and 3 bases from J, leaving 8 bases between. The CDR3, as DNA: TGCAGCGTTGCAGGGACGACAGATACGCAGTATTTT. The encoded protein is CSVAGTTDTQYF.

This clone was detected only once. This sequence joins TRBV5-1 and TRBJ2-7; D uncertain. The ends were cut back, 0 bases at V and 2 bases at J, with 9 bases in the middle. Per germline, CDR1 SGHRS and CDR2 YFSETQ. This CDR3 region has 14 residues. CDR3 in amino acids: CASSLGTLTYEQYF. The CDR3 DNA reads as TGCGCCAGCAGCTTGGGTACATTAACCTACGAGCAGTACTTC.

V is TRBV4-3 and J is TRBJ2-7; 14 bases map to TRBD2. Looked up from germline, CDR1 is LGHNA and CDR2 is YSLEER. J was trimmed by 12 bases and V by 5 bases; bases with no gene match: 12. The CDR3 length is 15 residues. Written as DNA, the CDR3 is TGCGCCAGCAGCAAAACGACTAGCGGGAGGGACCTGCGGTACTTC. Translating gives CASSKTTSGRDLRYF.

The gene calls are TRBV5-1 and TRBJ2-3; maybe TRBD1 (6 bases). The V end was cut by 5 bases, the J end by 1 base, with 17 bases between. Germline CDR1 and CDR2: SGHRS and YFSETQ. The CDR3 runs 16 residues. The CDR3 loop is CASSTGSGAGTDTQYF. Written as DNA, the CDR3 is TGCGCCAGCAGTACAGGGTCAGGGGCCGGCACAGATACGCAGTATTTT.